What follows describes a single T cell receptor beta chain. What it binds is unknown. Per germline, CDR1 SEHNR and CDR2 FQNEAQ (reference sequence). The CDR3 is 15 residues long. V lost 5 bases to trimming and J lost 8 bases; unmatched junction nucleotides: 9. The sample belongs to a study of regulatory T cells in long-lasting Graves disease. Study-level information: Antithyroid drugs had been given to newly diagnosed Graves' patients for under 3 months. General observations from the study: Limited samples may have lowered accuracy. Persistent patients shared more public clonotypes (approximately 2,700) than newly diagnosed patients (under 1,000). TCR diversity was lower in persistent Graves' patients (versus newly diagnosed ones).

iRepertoire HTBI primers and Arm-PCR of CDR3 regions built TCR beta libraries. MiXCR was run by TCRdb on the multiplex PCR reads, yielding one entry per CDR3 protein. The repertoire holds around 250,000 distinct CDR3 sequences, roughly a fifth seen once, with about 15% in the top ten. As to time point: newly diagnosed GD, antithyroid drugs for less than 3 months. PBMCs were the source of the RNA used for TCR sequencing. The material sequenced was peripheral blood mononuclear cells (PBMCs), taken at new diagnosis, from a patient treated with antithyroid drugs. This TCR came from a female donor with Graves disease. The rearrangement joins TRBV7-9 to TRBJ2-1; 10 bases agree with TRBD1. CDR3 region: CASSHRDRGRDEQFF. As DNA, the CDR3 is TGTGCCAGCAGCCACCGGGACAGGGGAAGGGATGAGCAGTTCTTC.